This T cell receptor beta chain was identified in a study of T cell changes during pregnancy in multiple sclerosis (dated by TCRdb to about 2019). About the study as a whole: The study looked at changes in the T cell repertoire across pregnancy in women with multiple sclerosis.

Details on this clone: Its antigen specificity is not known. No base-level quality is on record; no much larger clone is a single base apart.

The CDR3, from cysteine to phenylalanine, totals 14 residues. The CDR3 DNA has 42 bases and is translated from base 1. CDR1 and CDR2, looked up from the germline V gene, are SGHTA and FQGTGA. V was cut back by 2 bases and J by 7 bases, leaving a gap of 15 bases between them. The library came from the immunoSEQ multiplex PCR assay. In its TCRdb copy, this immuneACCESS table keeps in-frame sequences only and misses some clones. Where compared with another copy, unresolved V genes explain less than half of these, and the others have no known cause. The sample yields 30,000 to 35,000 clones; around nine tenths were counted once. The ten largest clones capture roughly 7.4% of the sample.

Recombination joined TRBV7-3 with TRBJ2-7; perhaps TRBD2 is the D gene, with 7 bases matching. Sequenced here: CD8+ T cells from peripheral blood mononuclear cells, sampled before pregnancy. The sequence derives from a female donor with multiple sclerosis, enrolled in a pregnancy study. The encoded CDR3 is CASSLGGGAGEQYF. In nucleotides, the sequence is TGTGCCAGCAGCTTAGGTGGGGGGGCGGGTGAGCAGTACTTC.